This T cell receptor (beta chain) was identified in a study of T cell responses to AZD1222 COVID-19 vaccine. About the study: Samples with a second dose at about 4 or about 12 weeks were pooled together. General study points: Distributed over spike, vaccine-associated CD4 TCRs predominated at 160-218 and 743-854. Close to half of all spike-specific TCRs reportedly target regions of the variants that are unmutated. No day 14 peak samples; only post-peak repertoires were characterized.

Profiling relied on immunoSEQ multiplex PCR, and the TCRdb table lists in-frame clones only, not all of them. The table records under 150,000 clones, approximately 88% of them present only once. CDR1 and CDR2 (germline): SGHTA, FQGNSA. This CDR3 region has 16 residues. V trimming: 0 bases; J trimming: 1 base; junction bases outside the gene matches: 1. A remark on this clone: The antigen is not known.

The chain recombines TRBV7-2 with TRBJ2-3; 10 bases are a match to TRBD2. This specimen was peripheral blood, taken on day 0 of AZD1222 vaccination. This clonotype was sampled from an adult in good health. The CDR3 loop reads CASSLALAGGTDTQYF. CDR3 in DNA: TGTGCCAGCAGCTTAGCGCTAGCGGGGGGCACAGATACGCAGTATTTT.